What follows describes a single T cell receptor (beta chain). Here immunoSEQ multiplex PCR was the method, and the copy in TCRdb shows in-frame clones only, minus some. The sample consists of fewer than 850,000 clones, 90% of them appearing once. Per germline, CDR1 SGHVS and CDR2 FQNEAQ. The V end was cut by 3 bases, the J end by 6 bases, with 18 bases between. The CDR3 length is 16 residues. The source of the sample is a study of shared clonotypes between healthy human individuals. Every donor was a Caucasian adult from Nashville, Tennessee. Pooled CD45RO+ cells and CCR7-negative CD45RA+ TemRA cells made up CD8 memory.

What was sequenced was memory CD8+ T cells from PBMCs. Subset in this sample: CD45RO+ cells pooled with CCR7-negative TemRA cells. This TCR was sampled from a man aged 18 to 29 in good health. Some clones in this sample may be carry-over from other donors' samples. The V call is TRBV7-8, the J call TRBJ1-5, with D possibly being TRBD1 (6 bases). CDR3 bases: TGTGCCAGCAGCTTGGATTTTGGCAGGGGTAGTCAGCCCCAGCATTTT. It encodes CASSLDFGRGSQPQHF.